What follows describes a single TCR beta chain. Sequenced by immunoSEQ multiplex PCR; TCRdb stores in-frame clones only, minus some. The table records roughly 500,000 clones, roughly 90% of them present only once. The sample belongs to a study of blood T cell repertoires in COVID-19. For the study at large: Sample material is recorded as cDNA or gDNA derived from T cells, B-cell-depleted T cells, or PBMCs.

Per the germline V gene, CDR1 is LGHNA and CDR2 is YSLEER. The CDR3 consists of 16 residues. Trimming cost V 0 bases and J 6 bases; bases outside gene matches: 9. The chain recombines TRBV4-3 with TRBJ2-3, with 7 bases lining up with TRBD2. The TCR was taken from a woman aged 40 to 50 who had recovered from COVID-19. The sequenced sample was PBMCs or T cells enriched from blood (not recorded which). CDR3 sequence (DNA): TGCGCCAGCAGCCAAGAGGTGGGAGGGCGGTACGATACGCAGTATTTT. Translating gives CASSQEVGGRYDTQYF.